One sample yielded the 12 T cell receptor beta chains listed below, sequenced in a study of technical replicates of blood from several donors. TCRdb's table, derived via immunoSEQ multiplex PCR, lists solely in-frame clones and lacks some. The sample carries about 14,000 clones, about 85% recorded once. Sequencing input: PBMCs. The origin of the receptors is a human donor in good health.

This chain connects TRBV18 to TRBJ1-1; D is possibly TRBD1 (6 bases). Germline assignment: CDR1 KGHSH and CDR2 LQKENI. CDR3 length equals 14 residues. Trimming took 3 bases from V and 4 from J, leaving 12 bases between them. The CDR3 loop reads CASSPAGEGTEAFF. In DNA form, the CDR3 reads TGTGCCAGCTCACCGGCAGGGGAGGGCACTGAAGCTTTCTTT. The variable domain in full, with the rest retrieved from reference TRBV18 and TRBJ1-1, is NAGVMQNPRHLVRRRGQEARLRCSPMKGHSHVYWYRQLPEEGLKFMVYLQKENIIDESGMPKERFSAEFPKEGPSILRIQQVVRGDSAAYFCASSPAGEGTEAFFGQGTRLTVV.

V usage is TRBV13 and J usage is TRBJ2-7; D may be TRBD2 (6 bases). Germline CDR1 and CDR2: PRHDT and FYEKMQ (reference sequence). The CDR3 is made up of 13 amino acids. The V gene lost 3 bases and the J gene lost 7 bases, with 13 bases spanning the gap. The CDR3 spells CASSFRAGKEQYF. CDR3 DNA: TGTGCCAGCAGCTTTAGGGCGGGAAAAGAGCAGTACTTC.

The chain links TRBV5-4 to TRBJ1-4, with a tentative D call TRBD1 (6 bases). The CDR3 is made up of 15 amino acids. CDR1 is SGHNT, CDR2 YYREEE, per germline (reference sequence). V gave up 2 bases and J gave up 4 bases, with 12 bases separating them. DNA for the CDR3: TGTGCCAGCAGCTTTGGGGGCGCGGGTAATGAAAAACTGTTTTTT. It encodes CASSFGGAGNEKLFF.

This clone was detected only once. This chain uses TRBV25-1 with TRBJ2-7; a possible D gene is TRBD1 (6 bases). CDR1 is MGHDK, CDR2 SYGVNS, per germline. The V end was cut by 2 bases, the J end by 1 base, with 9 bases between. CDR3 length: 14 amino acids. CDR3 in amino acids: CASSEQGKSYEQYF. CDR3 DNA sequence: TGTGCCAGCAGTGAACAGGGGAAATCCTACGAGCAGTACTTC.

V gene TRBV19 combines with J gene TRBJ2-7, with 7 bases lining up with TRBD1. CDR1 and CDR2 from the germline V gene are LNHDA and SQIVND (reference sequence). Unmatched junction bases numbered 8, after V lost 5 bases and J lost 4 bases. The CDR3 has 14 amino acids. CDR3 loop: CASSYQTGEYEQYF. In DNA, the CDR3 is TGTGCCAGTAGTTATCAAACAGGGGAGTACGAGCAGTACTTC.

The chain has TRBV19 and TRBJ2-6, with TRBD1 identical over 8 bases. With V trimmed by 3 bases and J by 0 bases, 10 bases remained unmatched. The CDR3 is 19 amino acids. Germline V gene data show CDR1 as LNHDA and CDR2 as SQIVND (reference sequence). CDR3 region: CASSMEAGQVFSGANVLTF. The CDR3 region has the DNA TGTGCCAGTAGTATGGAGGCGGGACAGGTCTTCTCTGGGGCCAACGTCCTGACTTTC.

The V gene is TRBV21-1, the J gene TRBJ1-5; the tabulated D call, TRBD1, remains unverified against the DNA. TRBV21-1 is recorded as a pseudogene. CDR3 length equals 16 residues. CDR3 bases: TGTGCCAGCAGCAAAGCTTGTCAGGGAAGGGGTCAGCCCCAGCATTTT. Its protein product is CASSKACQGRGQPQHF.

CDR3 coding DNA: TGTGCCAGCAGTGAAGACCCCGGGTTGGGGAACACTGAAGCTTTCTTT. It specifies CASSEDPGLGNTEAFF. The rearrangement links TRBV2 to TRBJ1-1; no clear D. V was clipped by 1 base and J by 1 base, with 13 bases between them. The CDR3 extends over 16 amino acids. CDR1 is SNHLY and CDR2 is FYNNEI in the germline V gene.

This rearrangement joins TRBV7-9 to TRBJ2-5; D perhaps matches TRBD2 (5 bases). Germline CDR1 is SEHNR and CDR2 is FQNEAQ (reference sequence). The CDR3 covers 14 residues. V gave up 2 bases and J gave up 5 bases, with 12 bases separating them. The CDR3 loop reads CASSLYPSTETQYF. The CDR3 region has the DNA TGTGCCAGCAGCTTATACCCTAGCACCGAGACCCAGTACTTC.

The chain combines TRBV7-8 with TRBJ1-3, with D maybe TRBD1 (5 bases). V shed 6 bases and J shed 8 bases, with 17 bases lying between them. The length of the CDR3 is 14 residues. CDR1 is SGHVS and CDR2 is FQNEAQ in the germline V gene. The CDR3 DNA reads TGTGCCAGCAGGGAAGACTGGGGCAGGGACACCATATATTTT. It codes for CASREDWGRDTIYF. Based on the CDR3 plus reference TRBV7-8 and TRBJ1-3, the full variable domain is GAGVSQSPRYKVAKRGQDVALRCDPISGHVSLFWYQQALGQGPEFLTYFQNEAQLDKSGLPSDRFFAERPEGSVSTLKIQRTQQEDSAVYLCASREDWGRDTIYFGEGSWLTVV.

This clone was seen only once. The V gene is TRBV7-3, the J gene TRBJ2-3; TRBD2 matches at 7 bases. From germline, CDR1 is SGHTA and CDR2 FQGTGA. Losses at the gene ends were 4 bases for V and 0 bases for J; bases not matched to a gene: 4. CDR3 size: 15 residues. CDR3 protein: CASSSTAGSTDTQYF. CDR3 coding DNA: TGTGCCAGCAGCTCGACAGCGGGAAGCACAGATACGCAGTATTTT.

V usage is TRBV7-2 and J usage is TRBJ2-1, with D perhaps matching TRBD2 (7 bases). CDR1 and CDR2 (germline): SGHTA, FQGNSA. The CDR3 contains 15 residues. The V gene lost 3 bases and the J gene lost 6 bases, with 15 bases spanning the gap. The CDR3 is CASSLGRGPLNEQFF. The DNA for the CDR3 is TGTGCCAGCAGCTTGGGGCGGGGGCCCCTCAATGAGCAGTTCTTC.